The T cell receptor beta chain described here comes from a study of shared clonotypes between healthy human individuals. Sequencing was performed with immunoSEQ multiplex PCR; in TCRdb, only in-frame clones are kept and a portion is missing. The top ten hold about 1.7% of the sample, which has roughly 700,000 clones, around 67% seen once. V was trimmed by 5 bases and J by 2 bases, leaving 12 bases between them. Germline CDR1 MDHEN, CDR2 SYDVKM. The CDR3 is made up of 14 amino acids. This clone was picked up many times. Sequenced sample: memory CD4+ T cells sorted from blood. Subset noted: CD45RA-negative fraction. The sequence derives from a woman aged 30 to 39 in good health. This chain uses TRBV28 with TRBJ1-1; D uncertain. CDR3 loop: CASSTPTHNTEAFF. CDR3 nucleotide sequence: TGTGCCAGCAGTACCCCGACACATAACACTGAAGCTTTCTTT. The variable domain in full, with the rest retrieved from reference TRBV28 and TRBJ1-1, is DVKVTQSSRYLVKRTGEKVFLECVQDMDHENMFWYRQDPGLGLRLIYFSYDVKMKEKGDIPEGYSVSREKKERFSLILESASTNQTSMYLCASSTPTHNTEAFFGQGTRLTVV.